This TCR beta chain was obtained from a study of metastatic and nonmetastatic thyroid tumors. Ten or more counts support this clone. Per the authors' pipeline: Differences in CDR3 between clinicopathological groups were drawn on to build a classifier intended to discriminate distant-metastatic papillary thyroid cancer patients. TCRdb ran MiXCR on the PCR reads. It is TCRdb's table, rather than the study itself, that gives the V and J calls and clone size. Among 85,000 to 95,000 clones listed, around 14% were seen once. Between the trimmed V and J ends, which lost 4 bases and 6 bases, there was a span of 17 bases. This CDR3 comprises 14 residues. The V gene's germline CDR1 is SGDLS and CDR2 YYNGEE. None of the patients had undergone any treatment ahead of thyroid surgery.

Input material: blood. This TCR was recovered from a female donor with papillary thyroid cancer or a benign thyroid nodule (not recorded which). Some clones in this sample may be carry-over from other donors' samples. This rearrangement joins TRBV9 to TRBJ2-7; D is ambiguous. CDR3 coding DNA: TGTGCCAGCAGCCCAGACCAGCCCTTCAGCGAGCAGTACTTC. It encodes CASSPDQPFSEQYF. The whole variable domain, filled in from reference TRBV9 and TRBJ2-7, reads DSGVTQTPKHLITATGQRVTLRCSPRSGDLSVYWYQQSLDQGLQFLIQYYNGEERAKGNILERFSAQQFPDLHSELNLSSLELGDSALYFCASSPDQPFSEQYFGPGTRLTVT.